This is a list of T cell receptor beta chains from one sample in a study of beta chain features in type 1 diabetes. Method: immunoSEQ multiplex PCR; TCRdb's copy keeps in-frame clones and lacks some. The table lists approximately 150,000 clones, less than 9.5% of them singletons. The source material was central memory CD4+ T cells from blood. The origin of the receptors is a young woman in good health. The CDR3 runs from the conserved cysteine through the conserved F or W. A D gene is named only where the DNA matches it firmly. The size field is filled for only some rows; it gives once, few, many or a size class.

v_gene	j_gene	d_gene	abundance	CDR3nt	CDR3aa
TRBV6-5	TRBJ1-1	NA	few	TGTGCCAGCAGTTACATACAGGGAATGAACACTGAAGCTTTCTTT	CASSYIQGMNTEAFF
TRBV4-1	TRBJ2-1	TRBD1	NA	TGCGCCAGCAGCCAAGAAGGAGGTAGGGACAGTTTCTACAATGAGCAGTTCTTC	CASSQEGGRDSFYNEQFF
TRBV4-1	TRBJ2-7	NA	NA	TGCGCCAGCAGCCAAGAGGGACTTCTCCTAGGCGAGCAGTACTTC	CASSQEGLLLGEQYF
TRBV7-8	TRBJ2-1	NA	few	TGTGCCACCTCGGACAGGGAGGGCTACAATGAGCAGTTCTTC	CATSDREGYNEQFF
TRBV5-1	TRBJ2-3	TRBD2	few	TGCGCCAGCAGCTTGGCCCCGGGACTAGCGGGAAGCACAGATACGCAGTATTTT	CASSLAPGLAGSTDTQYF
TRBV30	TRBJ1-1	NA	NA	TGTGCCTGGAATAGGGGGTTAGTCGGCACTGAAGCTTTCTTT	CAWNRGLVGTEAFF
TRBV6-1	TRBJ2-2	NA	few	TGTGCCAGCAGTGAACCGGGTTACACCGGGGAGCTGTTTTTT	CASSEPGYTGELFF
TRBV30	TRBJ1-1	NA	NA	TGTGCCTGGGCGACCGCGGGGTCCTACACTGAAGCTTTCTTT	CAWATAGSYTEAFF
TRBV30	TRBJ1-3	NA	NA	TGTGCCTTCGGGCGGGGCAGACTGCCTGGAAACACCATATATTTT	CAFGRGRLPGNTIYF
TRBV11-2	TRBJ2-7	NA	few	TGTGCCAGCAGCTTAGGAGGGGGCGAGCAGTACTTC	CASSLGGGEQYF
TRBV5-4	TRBJ2-7	TRBD2	few	TGTGCCAGCAGCAGCGGGGGGGCTGGCTACGAGCAGTACTTC	CASSSGGAGYEQYF
TRBV4-1	TRBJ2-7	TRBD1	many	TGCGCCAGCAGCCAAGGACAGGGGGCCTACGAGCAGTACTTC	CASSQGQGAYEQYF
TRBV7-2	TRBJ1-1	TRBD1	NA	TGTGCCAGCAGCAAGGGGGCCGTGGGTGAAGCTTTCTTT	CASSKGAVGEAFF
TRBV29-1	TRBJ2-7	NA	few	TGCAGCGTTGCGGAGGGGGCTGGCGAGCAGTACTTC	CSVAEGAGEQYF
TRBV30	TRBJ1-1	TRBD1	few	TGTGCCTGGAGTTCGGGACAGGGAAACACTGAAGCTTTCTTT	CAWSSGQGNTEAFF